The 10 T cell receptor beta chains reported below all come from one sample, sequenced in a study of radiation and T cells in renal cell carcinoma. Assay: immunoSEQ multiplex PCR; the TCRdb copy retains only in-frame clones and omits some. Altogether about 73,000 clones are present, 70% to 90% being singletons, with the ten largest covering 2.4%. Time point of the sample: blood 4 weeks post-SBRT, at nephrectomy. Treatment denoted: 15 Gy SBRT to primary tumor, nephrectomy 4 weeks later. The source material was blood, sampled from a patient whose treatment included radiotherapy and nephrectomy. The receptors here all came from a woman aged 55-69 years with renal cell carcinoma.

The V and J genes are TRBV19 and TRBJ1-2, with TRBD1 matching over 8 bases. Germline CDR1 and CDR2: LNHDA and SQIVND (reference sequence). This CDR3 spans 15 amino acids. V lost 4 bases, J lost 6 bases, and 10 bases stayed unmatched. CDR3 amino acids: CASSKAGGAQHGYTF. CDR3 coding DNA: TGTGCCAGTAGTAAAGCAGGGGGCGCGCAACATGGCTACACCTTC.

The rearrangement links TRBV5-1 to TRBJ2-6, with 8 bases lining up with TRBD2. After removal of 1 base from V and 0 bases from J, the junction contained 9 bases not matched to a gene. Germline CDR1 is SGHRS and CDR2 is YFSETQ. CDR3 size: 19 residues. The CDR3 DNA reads TGCGCCAGCAGCTTGTCTGGGATAGCGGGGTTCTCTGGGGCCAACGTCCTGACTTTC. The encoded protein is CASSLSGIAGFSGANVLTF.

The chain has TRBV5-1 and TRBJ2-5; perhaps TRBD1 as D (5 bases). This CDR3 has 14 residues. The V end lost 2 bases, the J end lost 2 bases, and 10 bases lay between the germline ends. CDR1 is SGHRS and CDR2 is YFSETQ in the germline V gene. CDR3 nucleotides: TGCGCCAGCAGCTTTCAGGGTCTACAAGAGACCCAGTACTTC. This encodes CASSFQGLQETQYF.

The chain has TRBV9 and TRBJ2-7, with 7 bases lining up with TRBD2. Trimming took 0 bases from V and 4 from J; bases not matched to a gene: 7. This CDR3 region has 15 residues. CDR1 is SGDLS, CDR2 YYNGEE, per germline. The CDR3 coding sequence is TGTGCCAGCAGCGTAGTGGCTAGCGGACTTTACGAGCAGTACTTC. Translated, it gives CASSVVASGLYEQYF.

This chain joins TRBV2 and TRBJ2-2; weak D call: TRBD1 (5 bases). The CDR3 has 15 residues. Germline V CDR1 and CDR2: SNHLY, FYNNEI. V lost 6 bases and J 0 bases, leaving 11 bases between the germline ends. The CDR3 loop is CASRVDRANTGELFF. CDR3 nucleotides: TGTGCCAGCAGGGTTGACAGAGCGAACACCGGGGAGCTGTTTTTT.

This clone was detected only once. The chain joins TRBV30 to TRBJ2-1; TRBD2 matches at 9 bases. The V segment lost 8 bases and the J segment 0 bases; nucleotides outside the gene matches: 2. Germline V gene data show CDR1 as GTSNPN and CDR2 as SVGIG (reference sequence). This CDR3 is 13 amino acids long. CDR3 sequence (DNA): TGTGCCGTGACTAGCGGCTCCTACAATGAGCAGTTCTTC. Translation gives CAVTSGSYNEQFF.

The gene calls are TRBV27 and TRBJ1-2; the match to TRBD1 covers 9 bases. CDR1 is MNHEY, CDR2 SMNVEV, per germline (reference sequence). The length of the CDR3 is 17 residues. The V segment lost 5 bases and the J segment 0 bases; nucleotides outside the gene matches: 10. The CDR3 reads CASSATPGQGANYGYTF. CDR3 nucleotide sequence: TGTGCCAGCAGTGCTACGCCGGGACAGGGAGCTAACTATGGCTACACCTTC.

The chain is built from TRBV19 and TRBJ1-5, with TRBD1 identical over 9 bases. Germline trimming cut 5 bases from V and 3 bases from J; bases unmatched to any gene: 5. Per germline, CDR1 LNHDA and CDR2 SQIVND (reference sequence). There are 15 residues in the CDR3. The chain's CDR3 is CASSYDRGVNQPQHF. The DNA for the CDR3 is TGTGCCAGTAGTTACGACAGGGGGGTCAATCAGCCCCAGCATTTT.

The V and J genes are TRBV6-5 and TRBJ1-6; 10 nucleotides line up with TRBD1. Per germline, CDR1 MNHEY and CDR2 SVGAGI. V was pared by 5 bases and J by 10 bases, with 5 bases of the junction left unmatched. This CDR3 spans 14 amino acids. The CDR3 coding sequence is TGTGCCAGCAGTCCCGGGACAGGGGTCTCACCCCTCCACTTT. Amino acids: CASSPGTGVSPLHF.

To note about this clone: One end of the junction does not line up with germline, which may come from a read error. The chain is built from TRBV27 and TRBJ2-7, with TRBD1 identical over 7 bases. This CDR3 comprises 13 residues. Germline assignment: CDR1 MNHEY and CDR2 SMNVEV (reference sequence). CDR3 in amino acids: CASSPRDSRFLSF. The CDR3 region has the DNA TGTGCCAGCAGTCCCCGGGACAGTCGCTTTTTGTCCTTC.